This T cell receptor (beta chain) comes out of a study of cytotoxic CD8 clonotypes in ibrutinib-treated CLL. Whole-study context: Enrolment comprised some twelve relapsed/refractory and some 15 treatment-naive patients; 17 to 18 were IGHV unmutated.

Repertoires were generated with immunoSEQ multiplex PCR, while TCRdb's copy carries only in-frame clones and drops some. The sample has 65,000 to 85,000 clones, approximately 82% seen once. Findings and limits, study-wide: Public clonotypes were rare and shrank or held steady on treatment.

Trimming pared 6 bases from V and 8 bases from J, leaving 11 bases between. CDR3 length: 12 amino acids. Germline assignment: CDR1 ENHRY and CDR2 SYGVKD. The table lists this clone with a count of one. Antigen: not known. The TCR was taken from a human donor with chronic lymphocytic leukemia. J is TRBJ2-1 and V is TRBV10-3; D may be TRBD1 (5 bases). The sequenced sample was PBMCs, obtained after 24 months of ibrutinib treatment. As DNA, the CDR3 is TGTGCCATCAGAGCCATAGGGGATGAGCAGTTCTTC. As protein: CAIRAIGDEQFF.